These T cell receptor beta chains were read from a single sample in a study of blood T cell repertoires in COVID-19. Libraries were prepared by immunoSEQ multiplex PCR; TCRdb keeps only in-frame clonotypes and omits some of them. The repertoire holds approximately 210,000 clones, with about four fifths as singletons. The sequenced sample consisted of peripheral blood. The receptors here all came from a woman aged 40 to 50 with active or convalescent COVID-19. The CDR3 runs from the conserved cysteine through the conserved F or W. The D gene is left open where the match is weak. Some rows have no size entry. The others give once, few or many, or a class for an expanded clone.

>TRBV2|NA|TRBJ1-1|once
CASSAVGGFDRPAFF
TGTGCCAGCAGCGCGGTTGGGGGGTTCGATCGTCCAGCTTTCTTT
>TRBV30|NA|TRBJ2-5|NA
CAWNFQETQYF
TGTGCCTGGAACTTCCAAGAGACCCAGTACTTC
>TRBV3-1/TRBV3-2|NA|TRBJ1-4|NA
CASSQWRGANEKLFF
TGTGCCAGCAGCCAATGGAGGGGTGCTAATGAAAAACTGTTTTTT
>TRBV5-1|TRBD1|TRBJ2-7|NA
CASSPGGAGGGYEQYF
TGCGCCAGCAGCCCGGGTGGGGCAGGGGGCGGGTACGAGCAGTACTTC
>TRBV4-1|TRBD2|TRBJ2-7|NA
CASSQDGAGRAYEQYF
TGCGCCAGCAGCCAAGATGGGGCAGGGAGGGCCTACGAGCAGTACTTC
>TRBV5-1|TRBD2|TRBJ2-1|NA
CASSSAGGYNEQFF
TGCGCCAGCAGCTCGGCGGGGGGCTACAATGAGCAGTTCTTC
>TRBV10-3|NA|TRBJ1-1|NA
CAISDPMNTEAFF
TGTGCCATCAGTGACCCCATGAACACTGAAGCTTTCTTT
>TRBV4-3|TRBD1|TRBJ1-1|few
CASSQDRGRLAFF
TGCGCCAGCAGCCAAGATAGGGGGCGTTTAGCTTTCTTT
>TRBV9|TRBD1|TRBJ1-1|NA
CASSHGQGWTEAFF
TGTGCCAGCAGCCACGGACAGGGGTGGACTGAAGCTTTCTTT
>TRBV15|TRBD1|TRBJ2-7|few
CATSRDSGTGAYEQYF
TGTGCCACCAGCAGAGATAGTGGTACAGGGGCCTACGAGCAGTACTTC
>TRBV11-1|NA|TRBJ2-1|NA
CASSSRTAGSYNEQFF
TGTGCCAGCAGCTCCCGGACAGCCGGCTCCTACAATGAGCAGTTCTTC
>TRBV9|TRBD2|TRBJ2-7|NA
CASSVSGGPSYEQYF
TGTGCCAGCAGCGTGAGCGGGGGTCCCTCCTACGAGCAGTACTTC
>TRBV29-1|NA|TRBJ1-4|NA
CSVEDLGRATNEKLFF
TGCAGCGTTGAAGATCTGGGCAGGGCAACTAATGAAAAACTGTTTTTT
>TRBV9|NA|TRBJ2-7|NA
CASSVGPENYEQYF
TGTGCCAGCAGCGTAGGGCCGGAGAACTACGAGCAGTACTTC
>TRBV5-1|NA|TRBJ2-2|NA
CASSLGTGSFTGELFF
TGCGCCAGCAGCTTGGGTACAGGTTCATTTACCGGGGAGCTGTTTTTT
>TRBV30|NA|TRBJ1-5|NA
CAWSVAYNQPQHF
TGTGCCTGGAGTGTCGCCTACAATCAGCCCCAGCATTTT
>TRBV5-4|TRBD2|TRBJ2-1|NA
CASSLDPQTSGRTIMRFF
TGTGCCAGCAGCTTGGACCCTCAGACTAGCGGGAGAACAATAATGAGGTTCTTC
>TRBV2|TRBD2|TRBJ2-7|NA
CASSVTSGSDDEQYF
TGTGCCAGCAGTGTTACTAGCGGGAGCGACGACGAGCAGTACTTC
>TRBV4-1|NA|TRBJ2-7|NA
CASSTGSTYEQYF
TGCGCCAGCAGCACCGGGAGCACCTACGAGCAGTACTTC
>TRBV30|NA|TRBJ2-7|NA
CAWSDRRPPYEQYF
TGTGCCTGGAGTGACAGGCGGCCGCCCTACGAGCAGTACTTC
>TRBV24-1|TRBD1|TRBJ1-2|few
CATSDPGTAYGYTF
TGTGCCACCAGTGACCCCGGGACAGCTTATGGCTACACCTTC
>TRBV27|NA|TRBJ1-2|NA
CASLGTRTSNYGYTF
TGTGCCAGTCTCGGGACTCGAACTTCTAACTATGGCTACACCTTC
>TRBV5-1|NA|TRBJ1-1|NA
CASREGALNTEAFF
TGCGCCAGCAGAGAAGGGGCCTTGAACACTGAAGCTTTCTTT
>TRBV28|NA|TRBJ1-2|NA
CASSFKGETYGYTF
TGTGCCAGCAGTTTCAAGGGGGAAACCTATGGCTACACCTTC
>TRBV5-8|TRBD1|TRBJ1-4|NA
CASSLWATGRNEKLFF
TGTGCCAGCAGCTTGTGGGCGACAGGGAGAAATGAAAAACTGTTTTTT
>TRBV18|NA|TRBJ2-1|NA
CASSPLFPGGKLRNEQFF
TGTGCCAGCTCACCTCTCTTTCCGGGGGGCAAATTAAGAAATGAGCAGTTCTTC
>TRBV19|NA|TRBJ1-5|NA
CASTRGRENQPQHF
TGTGCCAGTACCAGGGGCAGGGAGAATCAGCCCCAGCATTTT
>TRBV6-1|NA|TRBJ1-6|NA
CASSEYPSPLHF
TGTGCCAGCAGTGAATATCCTTCACCCCTCCACTTT
>TRBV6-2/TRBV6-3|NA|TRBJ2-2|NA
CASSYQGYTGELFF
TGTGCCAGCAGTTACCAGGGATACACCGGGGAGCTGTTTTTT
>TRBV14|NA|TRBJ2-7|NA
CASSPQPPGISAPYEQYF
TGTGCCAGCAGCCCCCAGCCCCCAGGAATTAGCGCACCCTACGAGCAGTACTTC
>TRBV7-6|NA|TRBJ2-5|NA
CASSFLQGGQETQYF
TGTGCCAGCAGCTTCCTGCAGGGGGGCCAAGAGACCCAGTACTTC
>TRBV6-5|NA|TRBJ1-5|NA
CASSYRAGGNQPQHF
TGTGCCAGCAGTTACAGGGCAGGGGGCAATCAGCCCCAGCATTTT
>TRBV2|TRBD2|TRBJ2-1|NA
CASSRRRGARDEQFF
TGTGCCAGCAGTCGGCGGCGGGGGGCCAGGGATGAGCAGTTCTTC
>TRBV5-1|TRBD1|TRBJ2-7|once
CASSAYRGLSYEQYF
TGCGCCAGCAGCGCATACAGGGGGCTCTCCTACGAGCAGTACTTC
>TRBV7-3|TRBD2|TRBJ2-3|NA
CASRLAITDTQYF
TGTGCCAGCCGACTAGCGATTACAGATACGCAGTATTTT
>TRBV5-1|TRBD1|TRBJ2-3|NA
CASSLARGQGDTQYF
TGCGCCAGCAGCTTGGCGAGGGGGCAGGGAGATACGCAGTATTTT
>TRBV7-9|NA|TRBJ2-3|NA
CASSSRTTGDTQYF
TGTGCCAGCAGCTCGCGGACAACGGGAGATACGCAGTATTTT
>TRBV2|NA|TRBJ2-5|NA
CASTERRDSQETQYF
TGTGCCAGCACTGAACGGCGGGACTCCCAAGAGACCCAGTACTTC
>TRBV7-2|NA|TRBJ1-1|NA
CASSLQLNTEAFF
TGTGCCAGCAGCCTCCAGTTGAACACTGAAGCTTTCTTT
>TRBV30|NA|TRBJ1-4|NA
CAWSVLYSVEGNEKLFF
TGTGCCTGGAGTGTACTATACTCCGTGGAGGGTAATGAAAAACTGTTTTTT
>TRBV4-1|TRBD1|TRBJ1-3|NA
CASSRRQGGSGNTIYF
TGCGCCAGCAGCCGGAGACAGGGTGGTTCTGGAAACACCATATATTTT
>TRBV4-1|NA|TRBJ1-6|NA
CASSPGRGDNSPLHF
TGCGCCAGCAGCCCAGGCAGGGGCGATAATTCACCCCTCCACTTT
>TRBV28|TRBD1|TRBJ1-6|NA
CASSFSTGQYNSPLHF
TGTGCCAGCAGTTTTAGCACGGGACAGTATAATTCACCCCTCCACTTT
>TRBV5-6|TRBD2|TRBJ2-5|NA
CASSQGTSGGRAKETQYF
TGTGCCAGCAGCCAGGGGACTAGCGGGGGCCGGGCGAAAGAGACCCAGTACTTC
>TRBV28|NA|TRBJ2-3|NA
CASNLPPRGGGPTDTQYF
TGTGCCAGCAACCTCCCCCCTCGAGGGGGGGGCCCCACAGATACGCAGTATTTT
>TRBV30|NA|TRBJ2-7|NA
CAWSRRAGAYEQYF
TGTGCCTGGAGTAGGAGGGCAGGTGCCTACGAGCAGTACTTC
>TRBV2|NA|TRBJ1-1|few
CASTRAYEAFF
TGTGCCAGCACGAGAGCTTATGAAGCTTTCTTT
>TRBV5-6|TRBD1|TRBJ1-2|NA
CASSLVQGVGGYTF
TGTGCCAGCAGCTTGGTACAGGGGGTAGGTGGCTACACCTTC
>TRBV7-9|TRBD2|TRBJ2-5|NA
CASSLDTIGGRFQETQYF
TGTGCCAGCAGCTTAGATACGATCGGCGGGAGATTTCAAGAGACCCAGTACTTC
>TRBV19|NA|TRBJ1-2|NA
CASSASAVGNYGYTF
TGTGCCAGTAGTGCAAGCGCGGTCGGCAACTATGGCTACACCTTC
>TRBV11-2|TRBD1|TRBJ2-7|NA
CASSASGTALYEQYF
TGTGCCAGCAGCGCCTCCGGGACAGCGCTTTACGAGCAGTACTTC